These 24 T cell receptor beta chains were sequenced from one sample in a study of T cell changes during pregnancy in multiple sclerosis. The protocol was immunoSEQ multiplex PCR, while the TCRdb copy is restricted to in-frame clones and leaves out a portion. The table records approximately 21,000 clones, 85% of them present only once. The sequencing here drew on CD8+ T cells from peripheral blood mononuclear cells, taken in the first trimester of pregnancy. The receptors stem from a female donor in good health, enrolled as a control in a pregnancy study.

The V and J genes are TRBV28 and TRBJ2-1, with 11 bases fitting TRBD1. The CDR3 covers 15 residues. CDR1 and CDR2 (germline): MDHEN, SYDVKM. The J segment lost 9 bases and the V segment lost 6 bases, leaving 10 bases of the junction unmatched. The CDR3 sequence is CASSLGQGALIEQFF. In DNA, the CDR3 is TGTGCCAGCAGCCTCGGACAGGGGGCTTTAATTGAGCAGTTCTTC.

CDR3 protein: CACTRGGSYEQYF. CDR3 DNA sequence: TGTGCCTGTACTAGGGGAGGCTCCTACGAGCAGTACTTC. V is TRBV30 and J is TRBJ2-7, with D maybe TRBD2 (6 bases). Trimming stripped 6 bases from V and 0 bases from J, with 12 bases between. This CDR3 is built from 13 residues. Germline V gene data show CDR1 as GTSNPN and CDR2 as SVGIG (reference sequence).

V gene TRBV7-9 combines with J gene TRBJ1-6; TRBD1 is a possible D gene (6 bases). Trimming cost V 4 bases and J 10 bases, with 14 bases left between them. The CDR3 is 14 residues long. Germline V gives CDR1 SEHNR, CDR2 FQNEAQ (reference sequence). CDR3 in DNA: TGTGCCAGCAGCTCACAGGGCCTCGGGTCACCCCTCCACTTT. This encodes CASSSQGLGSPLHF.

This clone was recorded once. The J gene is TRBJ1-5, the V gene TRBV5-1; D possibly corresponds to TRBD1 (6 bases). CDR1 SGHRS and CDR2 YFSETQ come from the germline V gene. The CDR3 sequence is 15 residues long. V was clipped by 3 bases and J by 3 bases, with 13 bases between them. For the CDR3, the DNA is TGCGCCAGCAGCTACGAGGGGGGGTTCAATCAGCCCCAGCATTTT. Translation: CASSYEGGFNQPQHF.

This sequence joins TRBV5-4 and TRBJ2-7, with D uncertain. Germline CDR1 is SGHNT and CDR2 is YYREEE (reference sequence). The CDR3 length is 12 residues. V was pared by 2 bases and J by 4 bases, with 7 bases between. CDR3 sequence (DNA): TGTGCCAGCAGCTTCTCTGCGTACGAGCAGTACTTC. Its translation: CASSFSAYEQYF.

The chain couples TRBV11-2 to TRBJ2-7; 7 positions agree with TRBD1. Trimming cost V 5 bases and J 4 bases; bases outside gene matches: 8. The length of the CDR3 is 14 residues. Germline V gene sequence: CDR1 SGHAT, CDR2 FQNNGV. This CDR3 is CASSIRDRVYEQYF. For the CDR3, the DNA is TGTGCCAGCAGCATCCGGGACAGAGTTTACGAGCAGTACTTC.

As for this clone: Additional DNA sequences in this sample encode the identical CDR3. This chain joins TRBV6-6 and TRBJ1-2; the D gene is possibly TRBD1 (6 bases). The germline gives CDR1 MNHNY, CDR2 SVGAGI (reference sequence). The CDR3 sequence is 12 residues long. The V end lost 7 bases, the J end lost 4 bases, and 10 bases lay between the germline ends. Here the CDR3 reads CASTLTGYGYTF. DNA for the CDR3: TGTGCCAGCACCCTGACAGGCTATGGCTACACCTTC.

This clone was detected ten times or more. CDR3 residues: CASSQAQGHNSPLHF. CDR3 DNA: TGCGCCAGCAGCCAAGCTCAGGGGCATAATTCACCCCTCCACTTT. The chain couples TRBV4-3 to TRBJ1-6, with a possible D match to TRBD1 (6 bases). The CDR3 loop spans 15 amino acids. V was shortened by 1 base and J by 5 bases, with 9 bases between the two germline ends. The germline CDR1 and CDR2 sequences are LGHNA and YSLEER.

This clone was counted only a few times. The rearrangement joins TRBV29-1 to TRBJ1-4, with 7 positions matching TRBD1. CDR3 length: 13 residues. Trimming cost V 5 bases and J 7 bases; bases outside gene matches: 7. Germline V gives CDR1 SQVTM, CDR2 ANQGSEA. DNA of the CDR3: TGCAGCGTTAACACAGGGGAGGCTGAAAAACTGTTTTTT. This translates into CSVNTGEAEKLFF.

As concerns this clone: The sample has other DNA sequences that encode this CDR3 too. The chain has TRBV6-1 and TRBJ2-3; TRBD2 matches at 11 bases. J was trimmed by 4 bases and V by 2 bases; bases with no gene match: 2. This CDR3 region has 15 residues. Per the germline V gene, CDR1 is MNHNS and CDR2 is SASEGT. The CDR3 DNA reads as TGTGCCAGCAGTGAATTAGCGGGAGGGCCAGATACGCAGTATTTT. Its protein is CASSELAGGPDTQYF.

The chain combines TRBV6-5 with TRBJ2-5; possibly TRBD1 for D (6 bases). The J call is uncertain, as TRBJ2-7 better fits the DNA end. The CDR3 contains 14 residues. From germline, CDR1 is MNHEY and CDR2 SVGAGI. CDR3 sequence (DNA): TGTGCCAGCAGTTACTCCCGAAGGGGGAACGAGCAGTACTTC. Its protein product is CASSYSRRGNEQYF.

The chain carries TRBV13 and TRBJ2-5, with TRBD1 matching 7 bases. The CDR3 loop spans 14 amino acids. V trimming: 7 bases; J trimming: 4 bases; junction bases outside the gene matches: 9. The V gene's germline CDR1 is PRHDT and CDR2 FYEKMQ (reference sequence). The CDR3 loop is CASTGQGVGETQYF. CDR3 coding DNA: TGTGCCAGCACCGGCCAGGGGGTCGGAGAGACCCAGTACTTC.

The genes are TRBV21-1 and TRBJ2-7; TRBD2, as called in the table, went unchecked against the DNA. TRBV21-1 is listed as a pseudogene. The CDR3 length is 17 residues. Here the CDR3 DNA reads TGTGCCAGCAACTATCGCGAGCGGGGGGTCCCTTCTTACGAGCAGTACTTC. It translates to CASNYRERGVPSYEQYF.

V gene TRBV5-6 combines with J gene TRBJ2-3; 9 bases are a match to TRBD1. V trimming: 2 bases; J trimming: 0 bases; junction bases outside the gene matches: 1. Per germline, CDR1 SGHDT and CDR2 YYEEEE. The length of the CDR3 is 15 residues. The CDR3 spells CASSFDRGSTDTQYF. CDR3 bases: TGTGCCAGCAGCTTTGACAGGGGGAGCACAGATACGCAGTATTTT. Variable domain in full (rest from reference TRBV5-6 and TRBJ2-3): DAGVTQSPTHLIKTRGQQVTLRCSPKSGHDTVSWYQQALGQGPQFIFQYYEEEERQRGNFPDRFSGHQFPNYSSELNVNALLLGDSALYLCASSFDRGSTDTQYFGPGTRLTVL.

This CDR3 reads CASSVEGGQSSYEQYF. CDR3 in DNA: TGTGCCAGCAGCGTAGAGGGGGGACAGAGCTCCTACGAGCAGTACTTC. This chain joins TRBV9 and TRBJ2-7, with D possibly TRBD1 on 7 matching bases. The CDR3 is made up of 16 amino acids. Germline CDR1 SGDLS, CDR2 YYNGEE. The germline V and J ends were trimmed by 0 bases and 0 bases, with 13 bases remaining between them. Based on the CDR3 plus reference TRBV9 and TRBJ2-7, the full variable domain is DSGVTQTPKHLITATGQRVTLRCSPRSGDLSVYWYQQSLDQGLQFLIQYYNGEERAKGNILERFSAQQFPDLHSELNLSSLELGDSALYFCASSVEGGQSSYEQYFGPGTRLTVT.

The chain couples TRBV6-4 to TRBJ2-4; 7 nucleotides line up with TRBD2. CDR1 is MRHNA, CDR2 SNTAGT, per germline. The junction had 4 bases not matched to a gene; V was cut back by 3 bases and J by 5 bases. CDR3 length: 14 amino acids. The DNA for the CDR3 is TGTGCCAGCAGTGAAGCTGCGGGAGAAAACATTCAGTACTTC. Translation: CASSEAAGENIQYF.

This rearrangement joins TRBV9 to TRBJ2-7; TRBD2 matches 8 bases. CDR3 length equals 16 residues. V lost 4 bases and J lost 1; bases outside the gene matches: 10. Germline V lookup: CDR1 SGDLS, CDR2 YYNGEE. The CDR3 loop reads CASSPDRGGLSYEQYF. For the CDR3, the DNA is TGTGCCAGCAGCCCCGATCGGGGGGGCCTATCCTACGAGCAGTACTTC.

The J gene is TRBJ2-7, the V gene TRBV19, with 11 bases aligning to TRBD2. Germline V gene sequence: CDR1 LNHDA, CDR2 SQIVND (reference sequence). The CDR3 totals 14 residues. Unmatched junction bases numbered 7, after V lost 7 bases and J lost 5 bases. CDR3 sequence: CASTPLAGDHEQYF. CDR3 bases: TGTGCCAGTACTCCACTAGCGGGAGACCACGAGCAGTACTTC.

This chain joins TRBV29-1 and TRBJ2-1; TRBD2 matches 9 bases. Germline values: CDR1 SQVTM, CDR2 ANQGSEA. V dropped 1 base and J dropped 0; count of bases not matched to a gene: 4. CDR3 length: 16 residues. The CDR3 is CSVEGLAEGSYNEQFF. In DNA form, the CDR3 reads TGCAGCGTTGAAGGACTAGCGGAGGGCTCCTACAATGAGCAGTTCTTC.

This chain joins TRBV29-1 and TRBJ2-1, with 7 nucleotides matching TRBD2. Per the germline V gene, CDR1 is SQVTM and CDR2 is ANQGSEA. V shed 7 bases, J shed 1 base, and the junction held 10 bases outside the gene matches. There are 15 residues in the CDR3. The CDR3 DNA reads as TGCAGCGCCAGCCCCGGCGGGAGTTCCTACAATGAGCAGTTCTTC. Protein product: CSASPGGSSYNEQFF.

The chain couples TRBV7-9 to TRBJ1-2; 8 nucleotides line up with TRBD1. J was trimmed by 2 bases and V by 5 bases; bases with no gene match: 4. CDR1 and CDR2 from the germline V gene are SEHNR and FQNEAQ (reference sequence). CDR3 length: 14 residues. CDR3 DNA sequence: TGTGCCAGCAGCCCCGACAGGGGAAACTATGGCTACACCTTC. Its translation is CASSPDRGNYGYTF.

CDR3 in DNA: TGTGCCAGCACCTACGGTAGCTCCTACAATGAGCAGTTCTTC. Its translation: CASTYGSSYNEQFF. This sequence joins TRBV7-9 and TRBJ2-1; no reliable D call. Per the germline V gene, CDR1 is SEHNR and CDR2 is FQNEAQ (reference sequence). V was clipped by 7 bases and J by 0 bases, with 10 bases between them. The CDR3 loop spans 14 amino acids.

The chain has TRBV29-1 and TRBJ2-1; tentative D call: TRBD2 (5 bases). The CDR3 runs to 14 residues. Germline loops: CDR1 SQVTM, CDR2 ANQGSEA. Trimming removed 0 bases at V and 3 bases at J, with 9 bases between. CDR3 DNA sequence: TGCAGCGTTGAAGATCTTGAGGGCTACAATGAGCAGTTCTTC. This translates into CSVEDLEGYNEQFF.

The gene calls are TRBV6-1 and TRBJ2-3; D possibly corresponds to TRBD2 (5 bases). Germline CDR1 is MNHNS and CDR2 is SASEGT. Trimming cost V 5 bases and J 0 bases, with 12 bases left between them. The CDR3 runs 15 residues. CDR3 sequence reads: CASSRTETSTDTQYF. The CDR3 DNA is TGTGCCAGCAGTAGGACTGAAACTAGCACAGATACGCAGTATTTT.